Included here is one T cell receptor beta chain sequence, with context. Its matching antigen is unknown. This CDR3 comprises 16 residues. Germline V gives CDR1 SNHLY, CDR2 FYNNEI. V lost 6 bases to trimming and J lost 6 bases; unmatched junction nucleotides: 10. This specimen comes from a study of T cells in Graves' hyperthyroidism and ophthalmopathy. Overall study findings and caveats: A model of 13 V-J pairs discriminated ophthalmopathy from stable hyperthyroidism.

The diagnostic basis comprised clinical symptoms, serum thyroxine and TRAb, thyroid ultrasound and orbital computed tomography. TCR beta CDR3 regions were amplified from RNA transcripts. First-round RT-PCR targeting the TCR CDR3 was performed with the HTBI primer set. Each CDR3 protein is one row after TCRdb ran MiXCR on the multiplex PCR reads. The data hold about 350,000 distinct CDR3 sequences, with roughly 18% observed a single time. Sequenced material: blood. This receptor was identified in a woman aged 40 to 49 with Graves' ophthalmopathy. This chain links TRBV2 with TRBJ2-7, with 14 bases aligning to TRBD2. CDR3 bases: TGTGCCAGCAGGGGACTAGCGGGAGTCAAACAGGGCGAGCAGTACTTC. This encodes CASRGLAGVKQGEQYF.